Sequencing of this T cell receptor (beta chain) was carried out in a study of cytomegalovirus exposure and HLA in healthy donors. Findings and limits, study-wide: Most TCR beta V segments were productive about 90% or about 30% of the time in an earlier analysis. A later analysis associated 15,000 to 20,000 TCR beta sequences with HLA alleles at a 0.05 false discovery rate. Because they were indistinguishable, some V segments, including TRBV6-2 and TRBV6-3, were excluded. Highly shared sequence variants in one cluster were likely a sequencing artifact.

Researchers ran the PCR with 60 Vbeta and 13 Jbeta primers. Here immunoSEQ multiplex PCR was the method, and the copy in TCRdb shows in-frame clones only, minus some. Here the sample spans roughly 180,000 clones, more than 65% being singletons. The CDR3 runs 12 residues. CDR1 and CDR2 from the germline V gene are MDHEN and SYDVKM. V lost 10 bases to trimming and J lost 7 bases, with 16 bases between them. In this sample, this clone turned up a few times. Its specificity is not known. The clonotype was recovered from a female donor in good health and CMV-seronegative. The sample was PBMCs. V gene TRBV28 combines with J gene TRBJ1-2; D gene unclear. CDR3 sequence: CATMGLSFGYTF. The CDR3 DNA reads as TGTGCCACCATGGGCCTCTCTTTTGGCTACACCTTC.